Detailed here is one T cell receptor beta chain. Its cognate antigen is unknown. The protocol was immunoSEQ multiplex PCR, while the TCRdb copy is restricted to in-frame clones and leaves out a portion. The repertoire has more than 10,000 clones, around 90% of them found once; the top ten carry 1.2%. This entry is derived from a study of T cell clonotyping in hematopoietic cell transplantation. Study results and limitations: Without cell sorting, CD4 versus CD8 contributions remain unresolved.

This TCR came from a man aged 25-40 years in good health. Some clones in this sample may be carry-over from other donors' samples. The sequencing sample was made of peripheral blood mononuclear cells.

The CDR3 loop reads CASSSETSADTQYF. The CDR3 nucleotides read TGTGCCAGCAGCTCGGAGACTAGCGCAGATACGCAGTATTTT. The chain has TRBV7-2 and TRBJ2-3, with 8 bases fitting TRBD2. Germline trimming cut 4 bases from V and 4 bases from J; bases unmatched to any gene: 4. The CDR3 loop spans 14 amino acids. In germline, CDR1 is SGHTA, CDR2 FQGNSA.